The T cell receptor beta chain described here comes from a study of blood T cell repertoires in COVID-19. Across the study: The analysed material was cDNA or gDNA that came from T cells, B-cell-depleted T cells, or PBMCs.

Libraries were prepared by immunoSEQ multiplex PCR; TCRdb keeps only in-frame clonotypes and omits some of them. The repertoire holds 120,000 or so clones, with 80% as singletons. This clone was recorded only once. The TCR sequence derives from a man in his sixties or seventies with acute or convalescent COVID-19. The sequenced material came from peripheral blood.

In DNA, the CDR3 is TGTGCCAGCAGCCTAGGGACAGGGCAATGGGAAAAACTGTTTTTT. Translating gives CASSLGTGQWEKLFF. The rearrangement joins TRBV7-9 to TRBJ1-4; 9 nucleotides line up with TRBD1. This CDR3 spans 15 amino acids. V shed 5 bases and J 8 bases; nucleotides not matched to a gene: 9. Germline V gives CDR1 SEHNR, CDR2 FQNEAQ (reference sequence).